These 29 T cell receptor beta chains share one sample of origin, sequenced in a study of T cell responses to AZD1222 COVID-19 vaccine. Sequencing used immunoSEQ multiplex PCR; TCRdb keeps in-frame clones, though not all of them. The sample includes under 150,000 clones, under 90% of them seen just once. The sequencing here drew on peripheral blood, taken 28 days after the second AZD1222 dose. These receptors were obtained from an adult who received the AZD1222 COVID-19 vaccine.

V gene TRBV15 combines with J gene TRBJ1-2, with D hard to call. V was trimmed by 3 bases and J by 0 bases, leaving 11 bases between them. The length of the CDR3 is 15 residues. Germline V CDR1 and CDR2: LNHNV, YYDKDF (reference sequence). CDR3 DNA sequence: TGTGCCACCAGCAGCGGGCAGTTCTCTAACTATGGCTACACCTTC. Its protein is CATSSGQFSNYGYTF.

The gene calls are TRBV6-1 and TRBJ1-2; D is perhaps TRBD1 (5 bases). Germline CDR1 is MNHNS and CDR2 is SASEGT. The V end lost 3 bases, the J end lost 4 bases, and 12 bases lay between the germline ends. The CDR3 contains 14 residues. CDR3 in amino acids: CASSDMGDGYGYTF. Here the CDR3 DNA reads TGTGCCAGCAGTGATATGGGGGATGGCTATGGCTACACCTTC.

V usage is TRBV10-2 and J usage is TRBJ1-1, with no clear D. With 1 base removed from V and 4 bases from J, the gap between germline ends came to 10 bases. The CDR3 contains 14 residues. Germline values: CDR1 WSHSY, CDR2 SAAADI. This chain's CDR3 is CASSEWGFGTEAFF. CDR3 sequence (DNA): TGCGCCAGCAGTGAGTGGGGTTTTGGCACTGAAGCTTTCTTT.

The chain employs TRBV12-3 or TRBV12-4 and TRBJ1-2; D might be TRBD1 (6 bases). V lost 6 bases and J lost 8, with 10 bases in between. The CDR3 spans 11 residues. This CDR3 reads CASSQGFGYTF. For the CDR3, the DNA is TGTGCCAGCAGCCAGGGGTTCGGCTACACCTTC.

The gene calls are TRBV13 and TRBJ2-1, with D tentatively TRBD2 (8 bases). Germline V gives CDR1 PRHDT, CDR2 FYEKMQ (reference sequence). V shed 3 bases and J shed 4 bases, with 19 bases lying between them. This CDR3 is 17 amino acids long. For the CDR3, the DNA is TGTGCCAGCAGCTTCCGACAGGGACTAGATAAATACAATGAGCAGTTCTTC. Translation: CASSFRQGLDKYNEQFF.

The rearrangement links TRBV27 to TRBJ2-7; 8 nucleotides match TRBD2. Germline V gene sequence: CDR1 MNHEY, CDR2 SMNVEV (reference sequence). With 5 bases clipped from V and 8 bases from J, the junction kept 26 bases outside the gene matches. This CDR3 is 19 amino acids long. DNA of the CDR3: TGTGCCAGCAGTCCCTTCCACATAGTAGCTGGGCGGGAGGTTCTAAAGCAGTACTTC. It is translated as CASSPFHIVAGREVLKQYF.

This rearrangement joins TRBV2 to TRBJ2-7, with 7 bases fitting TRBD1. Unmatched junction bases numbered 6, after V lost 4 bases and J lost 6 bases. The CDR3 covers 13 residues. The germline V gene encodes CDR1 SNHLY and CDR2 FYNNEI. CDR3: CASSAQGPGEQYV. CDR3 nucleotide sequence: TGTGCCAGCAGTGCACAGGGGCCGGGCGAGCAGTACGTC.

In its sample, this clone was seen once. The CDR3 sequence is CAWTPPGDSPLHF. In DNA form, the CDR3 reads TGTGCCTGGACCCCGCCAGGGGATTCACCCCTCCACTTT. The chain is built from TRBV30 and TRBJ1-6; perhaps TRBD1 as D (6 bases). The CDR3 length is 13 residues. Germline V gives CDR1 GTSNPN, CDR2 SVGIG (reference sequence). Trimming cost V 4 bases and J 8 bases, with 12 bases left between them.

The genes are TRBV20-1 and TRBJ1-2; no firm D call. Deletions cut 3 bases from V and 3 bases from J, with 11 bases between. The CDR3 consists of 13 residues. Germline values: CDR1 DFQATT, CDR2 SNEGSKA (reference sequence). CDR3 residues: CSASEVLDYGYTF. The CDR3 DNA reads TGCAGTGCTAGTGAGGTACTCGACTATGGCTACACCTTC.

The chain has TRBV6-2 or TRBV6-3 and TRBJ2-5; 9 bases are a match to TRBD1. V was clipped by 5 bases and J by 7 bases; unmatched bases: 5. CDR1 and CDR2 from the germline V gene are MNHEY and SVGEGT. This CDR3 has 13 amino acids. CDR3 sequence: CASSRDRASTQYF. CDR3 bases: TGTGCCAGCAGTCGGGACAGGGCATCGACCCAGTACTTC.

The genes are TRBV14 and TRBJ2-3; TRBD1 matches 9 bases. The CDR3 sequence is 15 residues long. V lost 2 bases to trimming and J lost 5 bases; unmatched junction nucleotides: 5. Germline CDR1 reads SGHDN; CDR2 reads FVKESK. The CDR3 reads CASSQRTGAGDTQYF. CDR3 nucleotides: TGTGCCAGCAGCCAAAGGACAGGGGCGGGAGATACGCAGTATTTT. Drawing the rest from reference TRBV14 and TRBJ2-3, the complete variable domain is EAGVTQFPSHSVIEKGQTVTLRCDPISGHDNLYWYRRVMGKEIKFLLHFVKESKQDESGMPNNRFLAERTGGTYSTLKVQPAELEDSGVYFCASSQRTGAGDTQYFGPGTRLTVL.

This clone appeared a single time. The CDR3 sequence: CASSLDWGREQYV. The DNA for the CDR3 is TGTGCCAGCAGCTTAGACTGGGGGCGTGAGCAGTACGTC. The rearrangement joins TRBV11-2 to TRBJ2-7, with D maybe TRBD1 (6 bases). Germline CDR1 SGHAT, CDR2 FQNNGV. CDR3 length equals 13 residues. Trimming took off 0 bases at V and 7 bases at J, with 10 bases between the two ends.

The rearrangement joins TRBV18 to TRBJ1-3; weak D call: TRBD1 (6 bases). The germline V and J ends were trimmed by 6 bases and 0 bases, with 24 bases remaining between them. The CDR3 runs to 19 residues. Looked up from germline, CDR1 is KGHSH and CDR2 is LQKENI. The CDR3 DNA is TGTGCCAGCTCCCCAAATTCGGGGGCAGGGAGGAACTCTGGAAACACCATATATTTT. Translating gives CASSPNSGAGRNSGNTIYF.

This sequence joins TRBV24-1 and TRBJ1-2; possible D gene TRBD1, 5 bases. The CDR3 spans 13 residues. In germline, CDR1 is KGHDR, CDR2 SFDVKD. V lost 2 bases, J lost 8 bases, and 11 bases lay in between. The CDR3 spells CATSDSGPVGYTF. As DNA, the CDR3 is TGTGCCACCAGTGATTCGGGGCCGGTGGGCTACACCTTC.

This chain joins TRBV6-6 and TRBJ1-1; D is unresolved. Germline CDR1 reads MNHNY; CDR2 reads SVGAGI (reference sequence). V shed 6 bases and J shed 3 bases, with 5 bases lying between them. The CDR3 loop spans 11 amino acids. CDR3 nucleotide sequence: TGTGCCAGCAGAGTAGACACTGAAGCTTTCTTT. Its protein product is CASRVDTEAFF.

The V gene is TRBV11-3, the J gene TRBJ2-3; D unresolved. Between the trimmed V and J ends, which lost 0 bases and 6 bases, there was a span of 10 bases. The CDR3 sequence is 14 residues long. Germline CDR1 is SGHNT and CDR2 is YENEEA. The CDR3 DNA sequence: TGTGCCAGCAGCTTAGATTCAGCGCGCGATACGCAGTATTTT. It codes for CASSLDSARDTQYF.

This chain connects TRBV10-3 to TRBJ1-3; TRBD1 agrees at 7 bases. Germline lookup yields CDR1 ENHRY and CDR2 SYGVKD. There are 16 residues in the CDR3. Trimming took 0 bases from V and 2 from J; bases not matched to a gene: 4. This CDR3 is CAISESDRAAGNTIYF. CDR3 bases: TGTGCCATCAGTGAGTCCGACAGGGCTGCTGGAAACACCATATATTTT.

The chain carries TRBV19 and TRBJ1-1, with D possibly TRBD1 on 5 matching bases. The V end was cut by 3 bases, the J end by 6 bases, with 23 bases between. CDR3 length: 17 amino acids. CDR1 is LNHDA and CDR2 is SQIVND in the germline V gene (reference sequence). The CDR3, as DNA: TGTGCCAGTAGTATGAGGCTACGATTAGGGGTAGAGGCTGAAGCTTTCTTT. Translation gives CASSMRLRLGVEAEAFF.

The gene calls are TRBV28 and TRBJ1-6; 7 bases are a match to TRBD1. Germline CDR1 and CDR2: MDHEN and SYDVKM. V trimming: 6 bases; J trimming: 7 bases; junction bases outside the gene matches: 12. This CDR3 spans 16 amino acids. CDR3 sequence (DNA): TGTGCCAGCAGCCCAACCGCGACAGGGAGCAATTCACCCCTCCACTTT. Protein: CASSPTATGSNSPLHF.

The chain recombines TRBV28 with TRBJ1-5; the D is unclear. The CDR3 runs 15 residues. Germline CDR1 reads MDHEN; CDR2 reads SYDVKM. V lost 3 bases and J lost 4, with 13 bases in between. In nucleotides, the CDR3 is TGTGCCAGCAGTTTCGGGTCCGTCGGAAATCAGCCCCAGCATTTT. Amino acid sequence: CASSFGSVGNQPQHF.

The rearrangement uses TRBV18 and TRBJ2-7; TRBD1 matches 10 bases. With 3 bases clipped from V and 0 bases from J, the junction kept 2 bases outside the gene matches. This CDR3 contains 15 residues. CDR1 and CDR2 (germline): KGHSH, LQKENI. This CDR3 is CASSPGQGPSYEQYV. DNA of the CDR3: TGTGCCAGCTCACCGGGACAGGGGCCCTCCTACGAGCAGTACGTC.

CDR3 in amino acids: CASSPPARGRNTEAFF. CDR3 coding DNA: TGTGCCAGCTCACCACCGGCCAGGGGAAGAAACACTGAAGCTTTCTTT. The chain links TRBV18 to TRBJ1-1, with a tentative D call TRBD1 (6 bases). This CDR3 comprises 16 residues. The V gene lost 0 bases and the J gene lost 2 bases, with 13 bases spanning the gap. CDR1 KGHSH and CDR2 LQKENI come from the germline V gene.

This clone was seen once. This sequence joins TRBV28 and TRBJ2-7; 8 nucleotides match TRBD2. Germline CDR1 reads MDHEN; CDR2 reads SYDVKM. The ends lost 6 bases at V and 0 bases at J; junction bases unmatched: 4. This CDR3 is 14 amino acids long. CDR3 DNA: TGTGCCAGCAGAAAGAGCGGGGGCTCCTACGAGCAGTACTTC. Its protein is CASRKSGGSYEQYF.

The chain combines TRBV7-2 with TRBJ1-5; D is uncertain. V was cut by 3 bases and J by 2 bases, with 5 bases left in between. The length of the CDR3 is 13 residues. CDR1 is SGHTA, CDR2 FQGNSA, per germline. This CDR3 is CASSFTGNQPQHF. The CDR3 DNA reads TGTGCCAGCAGCTTTACAGGCAATCAGCCCCAGCATTTT.

The rearrangement uses TRBV7-6 and TRBJ1-6; perhaps TRBD1 as D (5 bases). This CDR3 has 15 amino acids. V dropped 2 bases and J dropped 7 bases, with 12 bases sitting between them. Germline CDR1 reads SGHVS; CDR2 reads FNYEAQ. CDR3 sequence reads: CASSLLRGGNSPLHF. CDR3 DNA sequence: TGTGCCAGCAGCTTATTGAGGGGTGGAAATTCACCCCTCCACTTT.

The chain combines TRBV3-1 (or the pseudogene TRBV3-2) with TRBJ2-1; D is ambiguous. The CDR3 has 14 residues. The germline V gene encodes CDR1 LGHDT and CDR2 YNNKEL (reference sequence). Trimming pared 8 bases from V and 10 bases from J, leaving 21 bases between. The CDR3 region is CASALSSSPKEQFF. The CDR3 coding sequence is TGTGCCAGCGCCCTCAGCAGCTCCCCAAAAGAGCAGTTCTTC.

The chain recombines TRBV3-1 (or the pseudogene TRBV3-2) with TRBJ1-2, with TRBD1 matching 7 bases. The J segment lost 4 bases and the V segment lost 0 bases, leaving 5 bases of the junction unmatched. The CDR3 runs 15 residues. Germline V lookup: CDR1 LGHDT, CDR2 YNNKEL (reference sequence). CDR3 bases: TGTGCCAGCAGCCAAGACCCACAGGGGCGCTATGGCTACACCTTC. This sequence encodes CASSQDPQGRYGYTF.

The gene calls are TRBV7-2 and TRBJ1-4; the D gene is possibly TRBD1 (5 bases). The V gene's germline CDR1 is SGHTA and CDR2 FQGNSA. V shed 1 base and J shed 4 bases, with 10 bases lying between them. This CDR3 spans 15 amino acids. The CDR3 spells CASSLGDRNNEKLFF. The CDR3 DNA reads TGTGCCAGCAGCTTAGGCGACAGAAATAATGAAAAACTGTTTTTT.

Comments on this clone: Additional DNA sequences in this sample encode the identical CDR3. The chain is built from TRBV3-1 (or the pseudogene TRBV3-2) and TRBJ1-5; D unresolved. The CDR3 is 13 residues long. Germline-derived CDR1 and CDR2 are LGHDT and YNNKEL (reference sequence). With 1 base removed from V and 5 bases from J, the gap between germline ends came to 6 bases. The CDR3 loop is CASSQGGYQPQHF. CDR3 sequence (DNA): TGTGCCAGCAGCCAAGGTGGATATCAGCCCCAGCATTTT.